The T cell receptor (beta chain) under discussion was sequenced for a study of shared clonotypes between healthy human individuals. Regarding the study as a whole: Large depth notwithstanding, sorted-subset sequencing proved incomplete by rarefaction. Across subsets, estimated richness was generally greater for naive than for memory populations.

Produced via immunoSEQ multiplex PCR; TCRdb's table is partial and in-frame only. The sample consists of about 2.4 million clones, around nine tenths of them appearing once. CDR3 length equals 17 residues. V gave up 4 bases and J gave up 5 bases, with 24 bases separating them. CDR1 is SGHTS and CDR2 is YDEGEE in the germline V gene. Recent acute infections and vaccinations were absent in the healthy HIV-negative adult donors. Concerning this clone itself: Its antigen is not identified.

This chain links TRBV5-8 with TRBJ2-5, with D possibly TRBD1 on 5 matching bases. Sequencing was performed on naive CD4+ T cells sorted from blood. Subset defined: CD45RA+ positively selected. The sequence came from a man between 18 and 35 years old in good health. The CDR3 DNA reads TGTGCCAGCAGCCCCGGATTGTCAGGGATGGTCGGCGAGACCCAGTACTTC. Protein sequence: CASSPGLSGMVGETQYF.